These 16 T cell receptor beta chains were sequenced from one sample in a study of T-cell memory formation after mild COVID-19. Using its own MiXCR run on the 5' RACE reads, TCRdb lists one record per CDR3 protein. The data contain hundreds of thousands of distinct CDR3 sequences, approximately 21% of them singletons. Sequencing input: PBMCs or a T cell subset sorted from them (not recorded which). These receptors were obtained from an adult woman who had mild COVID-19 (a few samples of this study predate the infection). Cell type and time point are not known.

The J gene is TRBJ2-4, the V gene TRBV3-1, with 10 positions matching TRBD2. V lost 4 bases and J lost 8; bases outside the gene matches: 8. Germline V gene data show CDR1 as LGHDT and CDR2 as YNNKEL (reference sequence). The CDR3 has 15 residues. The DNA for the CDR3 is TGTGCCAGCAGCCCCGGCGCTAGCGGGAGTTACATTCAGTACTTC. It translates to CASSPGASGSYIQYF.

CDR3 loop: CSVLLWDRQETQYF. In nucleotides, the CDR3 is TGCAGCGTTTTATTATGGGACAGGCAAGAGACCCAGTACTTC. V and J are TRBV29-1 and TRBJ2-5; 8 bases line up with TRBD1. Germline trimming cut 5 bases from V and 2 bases from J; bases unmatched to any gene: 7. The germline CDR1 and CDR2 sequences are SQVTM and ANQGSEA. This CDR3 has 14 amino acids.

The genes are TRBV10-3 and TRBJ2-7; 8 nucleotides line up with TRBD2. The germline gives CDR1 ENHRY, CDR2 SYGVKD. This CDR3 has 14 amino acids. V dropped 5 bases and J dropped 0; count of bases not matched to a gene: 3. The CDR3 coding sequence is TGTGCCATCAGTTTTAGCGGGGACTCCTACGAGCAGTACTTC. Encoded protein: CAISFSGDSYEQYF.

Only a few counts were recorded for this clonotype. The chain links TRBV25-1 to TRBJ2-5; D tentatively fits TRBD1 or TRBD2 (6 bases each). The CDR3 spans 15 residues. Germline CDR1 is MGHDK and CDR2 is SYGVNS. The ends were cut back, 3 bases at V and 5 bases at J, with 16 bases in the middle. CDR3 amino acids: CASSESLLGGETQYF. The CDR3 nucleotides are TGTGCCAGCAGTGAGTCATTACTAGGGGGGGAGACCCAGTACTTC.

CDR3 coding DNA: TGTGCCAGCAGCAGTATCGGGGGACAGGGCGGGAAGGCTGAAGCTTTCTTT. Encoded protein: CASSSIGGQGGKAEAFF. The rearrangement links TRBV9 to TRBJ1-1, with 9 bases matching TRBD1. CDR1 is SGDLS, CDR2 YYNGEE, per germline. This CDR3 region has 17 residues. Trimming at V came to 4 bases and at J to 6 bases, leaving 16 bases not matched to a gene.

The table lists this clonotype with a few counts. The chain is built from TRBV24-1 and TRBJ2-5; TRBD2 aligns across 10 bases. With 2 bases clipped from V and 2 bases from J, the junction kept 4 bases outside the gene matches. Germline V CDR1 and CDR2: KGHDR, SFDVKD. This CDR3 region has 16 residues. CDR3 residues: CATSDSSGSLQETQYF. The DNA for the CDR3 is TGTGCCACCAGTGATTCTAGCGGGAGTCTTCAAGAGACCCAGTACTTC.

The rearrangement uses TRBV28 and TRBJ2-5; the D is unclear. CDR1 and CDR2 (germline): MDHEN, SYDVKM. This CDR3 has 16 residues. Trimming shortened V by 7 bases and J by 4 bases, and 22 bases separated the two germline ends. This CDR3 is CASTPLGLRDGETQYF. CDR3 in DNA: TGTGCCAGCACTCCACTGGGGTTAAGGGATGGAGAGACCCAGTACTTC.

CDR3 sequence reads: CASSLGWPTYEQYF. The CDR3 coding sequence is TGTGCCAGCAGCTTAGGTTGGCCCACCTACGAGCAGTACTTC. The chain employs TRBV11-2 and TRBJ2-7; D unresolved. V lost 1 base and J lost 2, with 9 bases in between. The germline CDR1 and CDR2 sequences are SGHAT and FQNNGV. The CDR3 has 14 amino acids. The variable domain in full, with the rest retrieved from reference TRBV11-2 and TRBJ2-7, is EAGVAQSPRYKIIEKRQSVAFWCNPISGHATLYWYQQILGQGPKLLIQFQNNGVVDDSQLPKDRFSAERLKGVDSTLKIQPAKLEDSAVYLCASSLGWPTYEQYFGPGTRLTVT.

V usage is TRBV10-2 and J usage is TRBJ1-3; TRBD1 aligns across 7 bases. The CDR3 totals 17 residues. Germline CDR1 reads WSHSY; CDR2 reads SAAADI. V was clipped by 5 bases and J by 0 bases; unmatched bases: 10. The CDR3 is CASSRTGGFPSGNTIYF. The CDR3 DNA reads as TGCGCCAGCAGTCGGACAGGTGGTTTTCCCTCTGGAAACACCATATATTTT.

The V call is TRBV20-1, the J call TRBJ1-6; D possibly corresponds to TRBD1 (5 bases). The CDR3 contains 13 residues. The V and J ends lost 6 bases and 5 bases respectively, with 11 bases between them. Per germline, CDR1 DFQATT and CDR2 SNEGSKA (reference sequence). CDR3 bases: TGCAGTGCCCGGGGCACCAATAATTCACCCCTCCACTTT. Translation gives CSARGTNNSPLHF.

This clonotype occurred many times. The genes are TRBV7-2 and TRBJ2-5; D is unclear. V gave up 2 bases and J gave up 0 bases, with 10 bases separating them. Germline V gene lookup returns CDR1 SGHTA and CDR2 FQGNSA. CDR3 length equals 15 residues. As DNA, the CDR3 is TGTGCCAGCAGCTTATTTCACGGATACCAAGAGACCCAGTACTTC. Translated, it gives CASSLFHGYQETQYF.

This chain links TRBV20-1 with TRBJ2-7; D possibly corresponds to TRBD2 (7 bases). Trimming pared 7 bases from V and 3 bases from J, leaving 13 bases between. Germline V CDR1 and CDR2: DFQATT, SNEGSKA (reference sequence). The CDR3 runs 12 residues. The CDR3 DNA is TGCAGTGGAGGGAGGGGGAGCTACGAGCAGTACTTC. The encoded protein is CSGGRGSYEQYF.

This clonotype was recorded a few times. The chain uses TRBV9 and TRBJ2-5; TRBD2 aligns across 10 bases. The ends lost 2 bases at V and 5 bases at J; junction bases unmatched: 9. Germline V gene data show CDR1 as SGDLS and CDR2 as YYNGEE. This CDR3 spans 16 amino acids. The CDR3 sequence: CASSVSSGGATETQYF. The DNA for the CDR3 is TGTGCCAGCAGCGTCTCGAGCGGGGGGGCCACGGAGACCCAGTACTTC.

V is TRBV19 and J is TRBJ2-7, with TRBD2 identical over 8 bases. Per germline, CDR1 LNHDA and CDR2 SQIVND (reference sequence). The CDR3 contains 15 residues. Losses at the gene ends were 3 bases for V and 1 base for J; bases not matched to a gene: 5. CDR3 bases: TGTGCCAGTAGTATGGCGGGGGGAACTTCCTACGAGCAGTACTTC. Its translation: CASSMAGGTSYEQYF.

The chain recombines TRBV30 with TRBJ2-1, with TRBD1 identical over 10 bases. Germline CDR1 reads GTSNPN; CDR2 reads SVGIG (reference sequence). V was clipped by 2 bases and J by 8 bases; unmatched bases: 12. The CDR3 is 16 residues long. The CDR3 DNA reads as TGTGCCTGGAGTAAGTGGAGGGACAGGGGAGTCGATGAGCAGTTCTTC. Protein sequence: CAWSKWRDRGVDEQFF. Full variable domain (outside the CDR3, taken from reference TRBV30 and TRBJ2-1): SQTIHQWPATLVQPVGSPLSLECTVEGTSNPNLYWYRQAAGRGLQLLFYSVGIGQISSEVPQNLSASRPQDRQFILSSKKLLLSDSGFYLCAWSKWRDRGVDEQFFGPGTRLTVL.

The chain recombines TRBV12-3 or TRBV12-4 with TRBJ1-4; no clear D. The CDR3 sequence is 15 residues long. Trimming took off 3 bases at V and 7 bases at J, with 15 bases between the two ends. The CDR3 loop is CASSFSGATGEKLFF. The CDR3 region has the DNA TGTGCCAGCAGTTTTTCAGGCGCCACGGGTGAAAAACTGTTTTTT.